Below, 25 T cell receptor beta chains from the same sample are listed, as sequenced in a study of Ad26.COV2.S vaccination and SARS-CoV-2 variants. Clones were read by immunoSEQ multiplex PCR, and TCRdb kept only the in-frame ones, dropping some. The table records some 300,000 clones, approximately 80% of them present only once. Treatment noted: roughly 19 received Ad26.COV2.S at low or high dose, single or two shots; roughly five received placebo; per-sample allocation not given. Samples analyzed were those drawn on day 63 after the first vaccine or placebo injection. Material: peripheral blood, obtained in a trial of Ad26.COV2.S vaccine versus placebo. The receptors shown here come from a person between 18 and 60 years old who received the Ad26.COV2.S COVID-19 vaccine or a placebo.

V is TRBV9 and J is TRBJ1-6, with no clear D. Germline V gives CDR1 SGDLS, CDR2 YYNGEE. CDR3 length: 14 amino acids. Between the trimmed V and J ends, which lost 4 bases and 5 bases, there was a span of 10 bases. The CDR3 loop is CASSWATDNSPLHF. The CDR3 nucleotides are TGTGCCAGCAGCTGGGCTACTGATAATTCACCCCTCCACTTT.

The chain carries TRBV28 and TRBJ1-5; 7 nucleotides align to TRBD1. V shed 7 bases, J shed 7 bases, and the junction held 13 bases outside the gene matches. The CDR3 has 15 residues. Germline V CDR1 and CDR2: MDHEN, SYDVKM. CDR3 loop: CASITRGRGHQPQHF. The DNA for the CDR3 is TGTGCCAGCATCACGAGGGGGCGGGGGCACCAGCCCCAGCATTTT.

The chain couples TRBV9 to TRBJ2-3; D remains unclear. Germline CDR1 is SGDLS and CDR2 is YYNGEE. Trimming took 0 bases from V and 5 from J, leaving 7 bases between them. This CDR3 contains 13 residues. CDR3 nucleotide sequence: TGTGCCAGCAGCGTAGCTCTGAGAGATACGCAGTATTTT. Encoded protein: CASSVALRDTQYF.

This clone was seen just once. This chain links TRBV5-6 with TRBJ2-7; D might be TRBD1 (5 bases). Germline CDR1 is SGHDT and CDR2 is YYEEEE. Trimming removed 5 bases at V and 3 bases at J, with 12 bases between. The CDR3 spans 13 residues. CDR3 protein: CASSKTAIYEQYF. CDR3 coding DNA: TGTGCCAGCAGTAAGACAGCAATCTACGAGCAGTACTTC.

The chain carries TRBV12-3 or TRBV12-4 and TRBJ1-1; D is undetermined. The ends were cut back, 10 bases at V and 11 bases at J, with 20 bases in the middle. The CDR3 totals 12 residues. DNA for the CDR3: TGTGCCACCTCAGGCATGGCGACCGGGGCTTTCTTT. Protein product: CATSGMATGAFF.

The chain is built from TRBV6-4 and TRBJ2-3; D is perhaps TRBD2 (7 bases). The CDR3 consists of 17 residues. V lost 6 bases and J 8 bases, leaving 27 bases between the germline ends. The germline V gene encodes CDR1 MRHNA and CDR2 SNTAGT. Here the CDR3 reads CASSAGVGGHPEGTQYF. The CDR3 DNA reads TGTGCCAGCAGCGCCGGCGTGGGGGGGCACCCCGAGGGTACGCAGTATTTT.

The gene calls are TRBV7-9 and TRBJ2-5; D is ambiguous. CDR1 and CDR2 (germline): SEHNR, FQNEAQ (reference sequence). This CDR3 is 13 amino acids long. V was clipped by 1 base and J by 5 bases, with 8 bases between them. The CDR3 DNA reads TGTGCCAGCAGCTTAGGACCTTCGGAGACCCAGTACTTC. Its translation: CASSLGPSETQYF.

CDR3 sequence: CASSLGTGGVVPQHF. CDR3 nucleotides: TGTGCCAGCAGTTTAGGGACAGGGGGGGTGGTGCCCCAGCATTTT. The V call is TRBV28, the J call TRBJ1-5; TRBD1 matches at 11 bases. Germline V lookup: CDR1 MDHEN, CDR2 SYDVKM. CDR3 length: 15 amino acids. With V trimmed by 2 bases and J by 9 bases, 6 bases remained unmatched. Supplemented by reference TRBV28 and TRBJ1-5, the full variable domain reads DVKVTQSSRYLVKRTGEKVFLECVQDMDHENMFWYRQDPGLGLRLIYFSYDVKMKEKGDIPEGYSVSREKKERFSLILESASTNQTSMYLCASSLGTGGVVPQHFGDGTRLSIL.

The gene calls are TRBV7-9 and TRBJ1-4; D perhaps matches TRBD1 (5 bases). Per germline, CDR1 SEHNR and CDR2 FQNEAQ (reference sequence). Trimming took off 3 bases at V and 5 bases at J, with 19 bases between the two ends. The CDR3 contains 17 residues. The CDR3 sequence: CASSFSSTDPPNEKLFF. The CDR3 DNA is TGTGCCAGCAGCTTTTCCTCGACAGACCCGCCAAATGAAAAACTGTTTTTT. The whole variable domain, remainder taken from reference TRBV7-9 and TRBJ1-4, is DTGVSQNPRHKITKRGQNVTFRCDPISEHNRLYWYRQTLGQGPEFLTYFQNEAQLEKSRLLSDRFSAERPKGSFSTLEIQRTEQGDSAMYLCASSFSSTDPPNEKLFFGSGTQLSVL.

The chain is built from TRBV3-1 (or the pseudogene TRBV3-2) and TRBJ2-2; maybe TRBD1 (5 bases). V shed 7 bases and J shed 4 bases, with 10 bases lying between them. CDR3 size: 13 residues. The germline CDR1 and CDR2 sequences are LGHDT and YNNKEL (reference sequence). CDR3 sequence (DNA): TGTGCCAGCAAATTTAGGGGCACCGGGGAGCTGTTTTTT. Its translation: CASKFRGTGELFF.

This clone occurred once. CDR3 in DNA: TGTGCCAGCGCACTCCGCCCGGGATCTGGAAACACCATATATTTT. Translated: CASALRPGSGNTIYF. The chain carries TRBV9 and TRBJ1-3; D gene ambiguous. CDR1 is SGDLS, CDR2 YYNGEE, per germline. Trimming pared 7 bases from V and 1 base from J, leaving 15 bases between. The CDR3 spans 15 residues.

The chain uses TRBV19 and TRBJ2-7, with TRBD1 matching over 8 bases. The CDR3 extends over 15 amino acids. Germline CDR1 reads LNHDA; CDR2 reads SQIVND (reference sequence). V shed 8 bases and J 2 bases; nucleotides not matched to a gene: 11. The CDR3 DNA is TGTGCCAGTTCCTCGGGACAGGTACTTCCCTACGAGCAGTACTTC. It yields the protein CASSSGQVLPYEQYF. Drawing the rest from reference TRBV19 and TRBJ2-7, the complete variable domain is DGGITQSPKYLFRKEGQNVTLSCEQNLNHDAMYWYRQDPGQGLRLIYYSQIVNDFQKGDIAEGYSVSREKKESFPLTVTSAQKNPTAFYLCASSSGQVLPYEQYFGPGTRLTVT.

The chain has TRBV29-1 and TRBJ1-2; no clear D. CDR1 is SQVTM and CDR2 is ANQGSEA in the germline V gene. The V and J ends lost 3 bases and 4 bases respectively, with 12 bases between them. CDR3 size: 13 residues. Here the CDR3 DNA reads TGCAGCGTTGAGGGTGGGTGGGGCTATGGCTACACCTTC. This codes for CSVEGGWGYGYTF. The variable domain in full, with the rest retrieved from reference TRBV29-1 and TRBJ1-2, is SAVISQKPSRDICQRGTSLTIQCQVDSQVTMMFWYRQQPGQSLTLIATANQGSEATYESGFVIDKFPISRPNLTFSTLTVSNMSPEDSSIYLCSVEGGWGYGYTFGSGTRLTVV.

The genes are TRBV9 and TRBJ1-1, with 7 bases identical to TRBD1. The CDR3 sequence is 15 residues long. In germline, CDR1 is SGDLS, CDR2 YYNGEE. J was trimmed by 1 base and V by 2 bases; bases with no gene match: 5. The DNA of the CDR3 is TGTGCCAGCAGCGTTTCGGGACAGCCGAACACTGAAGCTTTCTTT. This sequence encodes CASSVSGQPNTEAFF.

The DNA for the CDR3 is TGTGCCAGCAGCCCGAACGGACAGAACTATGGCTACACCTTC. Protein sequence: CASSPNGQNYGYTF. The gene calls are TRBV11-3 and TRBJ1-2, with D possibly TRBD1 on 6 matching bases. V lost 5 bases and J lost 2, with 12 bases in between. The length of the CDR3 is 14 residues. The germline V gene has CDR1 SGHNT and CDR2 YENEEA.

This clone was seen once. This chain uses TRBV19 with TRBJ1-6; D is unclear. The CDR3 is 15 residues long. Germline CDR1 is LNHDA and CDR2 is SQIVND (reference sequence). Trimming shortened V by 5 bases and J by 3 bases, and 11 bases separated the two germline ends. The CDR3 reads CASSVKHFYNSPLHF. Here the CDR3 DNA reads TGTGCCAGTAGTGTGAAGCACTTCTATAATTCACCCCTCCACTTT.

The chain is built from TRBV30 and TRBJ1-2, with no clear D. The CDR3 totals 10 residues. Germline V lookup: CDR1 GTSNPN, CDR2 SVGIG (reference sequence). V dropped 5 bases and J dropped 8 bases, with 9 bases sitting between them. The CDR3, as DNA: TGTGCCTGGTCACTGGTGGGCTACACCTTC. This codes for CAWSLVGYTF.

This chain joins TRBV7-2 and TRBJ1-1, with 7 bases identical to TRBD1. Germline V gene data show CDR1 as SGHTA and CDR2 as FQGNSA. The CDR3 extends over 15 amino acids. V lost 1 base and J lost 4; bases outside the gene matches: 6. This CDR3 reads CASSLDTGATTEAFF. CDR3 DNA: TGTGCCAGCAGCTTAGACACAGGGGCTACCACTGAAGCTTTCTTT. The whole variable domain, remainder taken from reference TRBV7-2 and TRBJ1-1, is GAGVSQSPSNKVTEKGKDVELRCDPISGHTALYWYRQSLGQGLEFLIYFQGNSAPDKSGLPSDRFSAERTGGSVSTLTIQRTQQEDSAVYLCASSLDTGATTEAFFGQGTRLTVV.

J is TRBJ2-7 and V is TRBV7-2; maybe TRBD2 (6 bases). This CDR3 has 15 residues. V was shortened by 1 base and J by 2 bases, with 12 bases between the two germline ends. CDR1 is SGHTA, CDR2 FQGNSA, per germline. The CDR3 is CASSLDGGSPYEQYF. The DNA of the CDR3 is TGTGCCAGCAGCTTAGATGGGGGGTCCCCCTACGAGCAGTACTTC.

The rearrangement uses TRBV29-1 and TRBJ2-3; 10 bases agree with TRBD2. The CDR3 sequence is 14 residues long. Trimming took 4 bases from V and 0 from J; bases not matched to a gene: 1. Germline CDR1 reads SQVTM; CDR2 reads ANQGSEA. CDR3 in amino acids: CSVASGGSTDTQYF. The DNA for the CDR3 is TGCAGCGTTGCTAGCGGGGGTAGCACAGATACGCAGTATTTT.

The rearrangement links TRBV6-5 to TRBJ1-5; D unresolved. V dropped 6 bases and J dropped 2 bases, with 8 bases sitting between them. This CDR3 has 13 residues. Germline CDR1 MNHEY, CDR2 SVGAGI. CDR3 nucleotide sequence: TGTGCCAGCAGCCGGGCCGGCAATCAGCCCCAGCATTTT. It yields the protein CASSRAGNQPQHF.

The genes are TRBV12-3 or TRBV12-4 and TRBJ2-3; D perhaps matches TRBD2 (5 bases). The CDR3 covers 13 residues. The V and J ends lost 4 bases and 5 bases respectively, with 10 bases between them. This chain's CDR3 is CASSSLGGDTQYF. The CDR3 nucleotides read TGTGCCAGCAGTTCGCTCGGAGGAGATACGCAGTATTTT.

V gene TRBV6-5 combines with J gene TRBJ1-3; a weak D match, TRBD1 (6 bases). Germline V gives CDR1 MNHEY, CDR2 SVGAGI. V was pared by 6 bases and J by 2 bases, with 14 bases between. This CDR3 comprises 15 residues. CDR3 coding DNA: TGTGCCAGCAGACCCACAGGGCTCGCTGGAAACACCATATATTTT. Residues: CASRPTGLAGNTIYF.

The CDR3, as DNA: TGTGCCAGCAGTTTCGATTTTGGGGGGAACTATGGCTACACCTTC. It yields the protein CASSFDFGGNYGYTF. The chain combines TRBV27 with TRBJ1-2, with a possible D match to TRBD1 (5 bases). Trimming pared 3 bases from V and 2 bases from J, leaving 13 bases between. Germline-derived CDR1 and CDR2 are MNHEY and SMNVEV (reference sequence). The CDR3 runs to 15 residues.

The chain combines TRBV7-9 with TRBJ2-7; TRBD1 matches 8 bases. The CDR3 spans 14 residues. CDR1 is SEHNR and CDR2 is FQNEAQ in the germline V gene (reference sequence). J gave up 7 bases and V 6 bases, and 11 bases lay outside the gene matches. Here the CDR3 DNA reads TGTGCCAGCAGAGAACCGGGACAGGTCTGGGAGCAGTACTTC. Amino acid sequence: CASREPGQVWEQYF. The full variable domain, in which reference TRBV7-9 and TRBJ2-7 provide the parts outside the CDR3, is DTGVSQNPRHKITKRGQNVTFRCDPISEHNRLYWYRQTLGQGPEFLTYFQNEAQLEKSRLLSDRFSAERPKGSFSTLEIQRTEQGDSAMYLCASREPGQVWEQYFGPGTRLTVT.